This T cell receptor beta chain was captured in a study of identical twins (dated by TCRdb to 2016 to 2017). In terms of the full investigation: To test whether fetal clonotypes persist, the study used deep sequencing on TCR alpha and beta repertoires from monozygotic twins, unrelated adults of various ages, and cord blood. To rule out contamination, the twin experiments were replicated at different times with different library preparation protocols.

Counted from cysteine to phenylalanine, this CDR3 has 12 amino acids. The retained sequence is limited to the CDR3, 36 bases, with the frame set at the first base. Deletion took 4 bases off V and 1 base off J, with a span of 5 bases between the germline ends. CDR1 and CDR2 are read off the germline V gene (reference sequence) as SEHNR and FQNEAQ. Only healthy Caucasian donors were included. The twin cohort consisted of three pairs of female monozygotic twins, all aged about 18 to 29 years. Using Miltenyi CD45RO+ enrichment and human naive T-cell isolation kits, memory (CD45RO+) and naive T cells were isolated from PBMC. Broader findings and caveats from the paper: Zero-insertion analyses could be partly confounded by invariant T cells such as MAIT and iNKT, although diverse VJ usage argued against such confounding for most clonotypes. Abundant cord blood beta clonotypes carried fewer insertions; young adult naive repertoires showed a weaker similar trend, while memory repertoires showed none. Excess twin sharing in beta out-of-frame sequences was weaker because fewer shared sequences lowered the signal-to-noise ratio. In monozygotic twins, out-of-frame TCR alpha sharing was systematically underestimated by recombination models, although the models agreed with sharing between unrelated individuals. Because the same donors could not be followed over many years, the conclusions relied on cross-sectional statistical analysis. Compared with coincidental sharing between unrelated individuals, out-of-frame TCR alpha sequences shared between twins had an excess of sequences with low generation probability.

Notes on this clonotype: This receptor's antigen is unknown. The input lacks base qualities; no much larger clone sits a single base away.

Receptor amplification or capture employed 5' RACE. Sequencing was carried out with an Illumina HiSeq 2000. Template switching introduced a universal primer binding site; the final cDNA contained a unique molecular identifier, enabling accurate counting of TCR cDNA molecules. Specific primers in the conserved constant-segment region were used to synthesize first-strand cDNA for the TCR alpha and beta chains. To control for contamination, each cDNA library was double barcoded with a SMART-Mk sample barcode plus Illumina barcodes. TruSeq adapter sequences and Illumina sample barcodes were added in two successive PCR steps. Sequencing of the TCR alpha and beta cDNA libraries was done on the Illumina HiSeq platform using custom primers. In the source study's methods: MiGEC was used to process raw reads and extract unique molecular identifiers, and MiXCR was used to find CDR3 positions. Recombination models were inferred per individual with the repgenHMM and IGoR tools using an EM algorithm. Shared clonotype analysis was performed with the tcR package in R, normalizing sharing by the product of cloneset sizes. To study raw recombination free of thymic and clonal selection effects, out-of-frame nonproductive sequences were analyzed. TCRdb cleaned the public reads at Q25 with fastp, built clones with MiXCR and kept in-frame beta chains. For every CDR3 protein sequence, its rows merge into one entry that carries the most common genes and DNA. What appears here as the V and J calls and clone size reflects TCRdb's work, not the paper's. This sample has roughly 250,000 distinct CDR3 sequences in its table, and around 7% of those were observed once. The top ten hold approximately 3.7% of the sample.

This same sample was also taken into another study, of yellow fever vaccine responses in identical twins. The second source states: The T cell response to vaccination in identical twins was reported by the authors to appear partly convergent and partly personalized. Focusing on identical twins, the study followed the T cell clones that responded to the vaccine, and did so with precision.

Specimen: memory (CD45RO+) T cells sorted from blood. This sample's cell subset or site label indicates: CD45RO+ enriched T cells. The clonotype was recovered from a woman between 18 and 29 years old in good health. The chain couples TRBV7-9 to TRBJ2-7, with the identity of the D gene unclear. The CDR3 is CASSYGSYEQYF. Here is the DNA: TGTGCCAGCAGCTACGGATCCTACGAGCAGTACTTC.